This paragraph covers one T cell receptor (beta chain) sequence. Repertoires were generated with immunoSEQ multiplex PCR, while TCRdb's copy carries only in-frame clones and drops some. The sample shows 160,000 or so clones, 92% of them seen only once. This CDR3 spans 15 amino acids. V was clipped by 0 bases and J by 6 bases, with 12 bases between them. Germline CDR1 and CDR2: SGHRS and YFSETQ. This sample was included in a study of T cell responses to AZD1222 COVID-19 vaccine. The chain employs TRBV5-1 and TRBJ2-2; perhaps TRBD2 as D (6 bases). The TCR was taken from an adult who received the AZD1222 COVID-19 vaccine. Material: peripheral blood, obtained 28 days after the second AZD1222 dose. The CDR3 protein is CASSLGLVVSGELFF. CDR3 DNA: TGCGCCAGCAGCTTGGGACTAGTAGTGTCCGGGGAGCTGTTTTTT.